These 13 T cell receptor beta chains originate from one sample sequenced in a study of shared clonotypes between healthy human individuals. The method was immunoSEQ multiplex PCR; TCRdb's version includes in-frame clones alone and lacks a portion of them. The repertoire includes a few hundred thousand clones, 77% of them detected once, and 12% sits in the top ten. The source material was PBMCs. These receptors all come from a woman in her thirties or forties in good health. Some clones in this sample may be carry-over from other donors' samples.

This chain connects TRBV7-9 to TRBJ2-1, with D unresolved. The V gene lost 4 bases and the J gene lost 5 bases, with 12 bases spanning the gap. CDR3 length: 14 amino acids. Germline CDR1 reads SEHNR; CDR2 reads FQNEAQ (reference sequence). DNA of the CDR3: TGTGCCAGCAGCTCCCAATGGGTGCACAATGAGCAGTTCTTC. This translates into CASSSQWVHNEQFF. The full variable domain, in which reference TRBV7-9 and TRBJ2-1 provide the parts outside the CDR3, is DTGVSQNPRHKITKRGQNVTFRCDPISEHNRLYWYRQTLGQGPEFLTYFQNEAQLEKSRLLSDRFSAERPKGSFSTLEIQRTEQGDSAMYLCASSSQWVHNEQFFGPGTRLTVL.

A remark on this clone: This likely traces to a read error, being one base from a far larger clone. The chain carries TRBV5-1 and TRBJ2-4; no firm D call. The CDR3 runs 14 residues. Germline V lookup: CDR1 SGHRS, CDR2 YFSETQ. The CDR3 sequence: CASSLETAKNIQCF. The CDR3 DNA is TGCGCCAGCAGCTTGGAAACAGCCAAAAACATTCAGTGCTTC.

The chain couples TRBV28 to TRBJ1-1; D gene uncertain. The CDR3 runs to 14 residues. Germline CDR1 reads MDHEN; CDR2 reads SYDVKM. The V gene lost 3 bases and the J gene lost 4 bases, with 12 bases spanning the gap. CDR3 sequence: CASSFVGVGTEAFF. CDR3 DNA: TGTGCCAGCAGTTTTGTTGGGGTGGGCACTGAAGCTTTCTTT.

The chain recombines TRBV28 with TRBJ2-7; D call uncertain. Germline V gene sequence: CDR1 MDHEN, CDR2 SYDVKM. The CDR3 runs 12 residues. V lost 7 bases and J lost 4, with 11 bases in between. CDR3 sequence: CASIGHDYEQYF. In DNA, the CDR3 is TGTGCCAGCATCGGTCACGATTACGAGCAGTACTTC.

The V gene is TRBV2, the J gene TRBJ1-5, with D hard to call. In germline, CDR1 is SNHLY, CDR2 FYNNEI. This CDR3 is built from 11 residues. V lost 8 bases, J lost 4 bases, and 6 bases lay in between. The CDR3 sequence: CASGGNQPQHF. The CDR3 DNA reads TGTGCCAGCGGAGGGAATCAGCCCCAGCATTTT.

The rearrangement uses TRBV7-2 and TRBJ1-2; D is possibly TRBD1 (5 bases). CDR3 length: 15 amino acids. The germline V gene encodes CDR1 SGHTA and CDR2 FQGNSA. Trimming pared 4 bases from V and 1 base from J, leaving 13 bases between. DNA for the CDR3: TGTGCCAGCAGCTCCCAGGGTGCTCTTAACTATGGCTACACCTTC. Translation gives CASSSQGALNYGYTF.

The gene calls are TRBV18 and TRBJ1-2; tentative D call: TRBD1 (6 bases). The CDR3 is 17 residues long. The germline gives CDR1 KGHSH, CDR2 LQKENI. The V end was cut by 3 bases, the J end by 2 bases, with 19 bases between. The CDR3 DNA is TGTGCCAGCTCACCTCCGGTAGGCAGGGGCCAAAACTATGGCTACACCTTC. The encoded protein is CASSPPVGRGQNYGYTF.

The chain joins TRBV27 to TRBJ2-5; D is ambiguous. Germline assignment: CDR1 MNHEY and CDR2 SMNVEV (reference sequence). The CDR3 covers 15 residues. V was trimmed by 1 base and J by 0 bases, leaving 9 bases between them. CDR3 nucleotide sequence: TGTGCCAGCAGTTTATGGGTTAACAACCAAGAGACCCAGTACTTC. Amino acid sequence: CASSLWVNNQETQYF.

The chain is built from TRBV4-1 and TRBJ2-2; TRBD2 agrees at 11 bases. Trimming cost V 4 bases and J 2 bases; bases outside gene matches: 6. This CDR3 has 17 amino acids. The germline gives CDR1 MGHRA, CDR2 YSYEKL. This CDR3 is CASSRGSGRVNTGELFF. The CDR3 DNA reads as TGCGCCAGCAGCCGAGGTAGCGGGAGGGTTAACACCGGGGAGCTGTTTTTT.

The table lists this clone with a count of one. This sequence joins TRBV6-7 and TRBJ2-2; 7 nucleotides agree with TRBD1. TRBV6-7 is an ORF, and what it does is uncertain. The CDR3 extends over 18 amino acids. After removal of 0 bases from V and 9 bases from J, the junction contained 16 bases not matched to a gene. The CDR3 coding sequence is TGTGCCAGCAGTTACTCGATGCTGGGACAGCCGTCGATCTGGGAGCTGTTTTTT. Its protein product is CASSYSMLGQPSIWELFF.

In regard to this clone: Since a much larger clone is just one base distant, this may be a read error. The chain uses TRBV2 and TRBJ2-1; TRBD2 matches 7 bases. Germline assignment: CDR1 SNHLY and CDR2 FYNNEI. J gave up 6 bases and V 7 bases, and 6 bases lay outside the gene matches. The CDR3 length is 13 residues. CDR3 nucleotides: TGTGCCAGCACTCGGGACTACTGCAATGAGCAGTTCTTC. It codes for CASTRDYCNEQFF. The full variable domain, rest sourced from reference TRBV2 and TRBJ2-1, is EPEVTQTPSHQVTQMGQEVILRCVPISNHLYFYWYRQILGQKVEFLVSFYNNEISEKSEIFDDQFSVERPDGSNFTLKIRSTKLEDSAMYFCASTRDYCNEQFFGPGTRLTVL.

This chain links TRBV4-2 with TRBJ1-1; 7 positions agree with TRBD1. This CDR3 is built from 15 residues. V lost 4 bases and J lost 1; bases outside the gene matches: 6. Germline V gives CDR1 LGHNA, CDR2 YNFKEQ. CDR3 nucleotides: TGTGCCAGCAGCCGACCGGGACAGTCGAACACTGAAGCTTTCTTT. Protein sequence: CASSRPGQSNTEAFF.

This clone occurred many times. The chain employs TRBV11-2 and TRBJ1-2; possibly TRBD1 for D (6 bases). Germline CDR1 and CDR2: SGHAT and FQNNGV. CDR3 length equals 15 residues. V lost 5 bases and J lost 0, with 13 bases in between. The DNA of the CDR3 is TGTGCCAGCAGCCCCGTCAGGGGTCCTAACTATGGCTACACCTTC. Amino acids: CASSPVRGPNYGYTF. Complete variable domain (other parts from reference TRBV11-2 and TRBJ1-2): EAGVAQSPRYKIIEKRQSVAFWCNPISGHATLYWYQQILGQGPKLLIQFQNNGVVDDSQLPKDRFSAERLKGVDSTLKIQPAKLEDSAVYLCASSPVRGPNYGYTFGSGTRLTVV.